This T cell receptor (beta chain) appears in the sequencing data of a study of response to subunit inactivated influenza vaccine. Comments on this clonotype: What it binds is not known.

TCRdb analysed the RT-PCR reads with MiXCR anew, one entry per CDR3 protein. The sample carries about 500,000 distinct CDR3 sequences, 15% to 20% recorded once. Points from the study as a whole: A suggestion made by the authors is that each seasonal influenza vaccination recruits few new T cells.

Germline V gene lookup returns CDR1 DFQATT and CDR2 SNEGSKA (reference sequence). V gave up 3 bases and J gave up 2 bases, with 7 bases separating them. This CDR3 is 12 amino acids long. This TCR was sampled from a man aged 50 to 69 who received an inactivated influenza vaccine. The V call is TRBV20-1, the J call TRBJ2-5; D unclear. Specimen: CD4+ T cells sorted from PBMCs, collected less than 30 months after vaccination. CDR3 sequence: CSARFGQETQYF. DNA for the CDR3: TGCAGTGCTAGGTTTGGACAAGAGACCCAGTACTTC.